Listed below are T cell receptor beta chains from one sample, sequenced in a study of cytomegalovirus exposure and HLA in healthy donors. Using immunoSEQ multiplex PCR, the repertoire was profiled, and TCRdb retains in-frame clones only, with some absent. The sample holds 150,000 to 200,000 clones, 80% seen once. Sequenced material: PBMCs. The receptors stem from a male donor in good health and CMV-seropositive. Each CDR3 is given without its conserved first and last residue. D genes are given only for firm matches.

d_call: NA; v_call: TRBV25-1; cdr3_aa: ASSISAGLNEKLF
d_call: NA; v_call: TRBV28; cdr3_aa: ASSPTGATNEKLF
d_call: TRBD2; v_call: TRBV6-1; cdr3_aa: ASSEFLAGGETQY
d_call: NA; v_call: TRBV21-1; cdr3_aa: ASSKNPDFTDTQY
d_call: TRBD1; v_call: TRBV18; cdr3_aa: ASSPLDRSSGNTIY
d_call: TRBD1; v_call: TRBV30; cdr3_aa: AWSKRQGASGSSGNTIY
d_call: NA; v_call: TRBV6-5; cdr3_aa: ASSYQGGFYEQY
d_call: NA; v_call: TRBV27; cdr3_aa: ASSLFGGMGTEAF
d_call: TRBD1; v_call: TRBV5-5; cdr3_aa: ASSFYRGPGYGYT
d_call: NA; v_call: TRBV7-8; cdr3_aa: ASSLKVQRGEQF
d_call: TRBD2; v_call: TRBV7-6; cdr3_aa: ASSRRAGGPETQY
d_call: TRBD1; v_call: TRBV2; cdr3_aa: ASSSTGSSYEQY
d_call: TRBD2; v_call: TRBV6-8; cdr3_aa: ASSLPGLAGTGANVLT
d_call: NA; v_call: TRBV10-3; cdr3_aa: AISQAGDHGYT
d_call: NA; v_call: TRBV30; cdr3_aa: AWSPGVYTEAF
d_call: TRBD1; v_call: TRBV18; cdr3_aa: ASSPPGGTGNHNEQF
d_call: TRBD2; v_call: TRBV7-9; cdr3_aa: ASSFGTSGNIQY
d_call: NA; v_call: TRBV30; cdr3_aa: AWILQDSGANVLT
d_call: NA; v_call: TRBV21-1; cdr3_aa: ASSPPPEGNEQF
d_call: NA; v_call: TRBV5-1; cdr3_aa: ASISNTGELF
d_call: TRBD1; v_call: TRBV30; cdr3_aa: ASYRGLGTEAF
d_call: TRBD1; v_call: TRBV5-6; cdr3_aa: ASSLEGARADTQY
d_call: NA; v_call: TRBV9; cdr3_aa: ASSVAGRERSDTQY
d_call: TRBD2; v_call: TRBV7-2; cdr3_aa: ASSLSRGRTSGSETQY
d_call: NA; v_call: TRBV7-3; cdr3_aa: ASSSGGGGADTQY
d_call: NA; v_call: TRBV5-6; cdr3_aa: ASSLARAGTQETQY
d_call: TRBD2; v_call: TRBV25-1; cdr3_aa: ASSESGGYEQY